One T cell receptor beta chain is described in this entry. The germline gene is not matched at one end of the junction; a read error may be the cause. Germline-derived CDR1 and CDR2 are LGHNA and YNFKEQ. The CDR3 length is 13 residues. Naive CD4+ cells had CD25+ Tregs removed. TCRdb recomputed calls from the 5' RACE reads with MiXCR, one row per CDR3 protein. Of under 5,500 distinct CDR3 sequences listed, about 70% are singletons. The chain combines TRBV4-2 with TRBJ1-6; D gene ambiguous. Specimen: naive CD4+ T cells sorted from blood. As to subset: naive CD4+ T cells, CD4+CD45RA+CD25-. This TCR was sampled from a female donor with breast cancer. The chain's CDR3 is CASSQDSRSPPHF. CDR3 DNA: TGTGCCAGCAGCCAAGATAGTCGGTCACCCCCCCACTTT.